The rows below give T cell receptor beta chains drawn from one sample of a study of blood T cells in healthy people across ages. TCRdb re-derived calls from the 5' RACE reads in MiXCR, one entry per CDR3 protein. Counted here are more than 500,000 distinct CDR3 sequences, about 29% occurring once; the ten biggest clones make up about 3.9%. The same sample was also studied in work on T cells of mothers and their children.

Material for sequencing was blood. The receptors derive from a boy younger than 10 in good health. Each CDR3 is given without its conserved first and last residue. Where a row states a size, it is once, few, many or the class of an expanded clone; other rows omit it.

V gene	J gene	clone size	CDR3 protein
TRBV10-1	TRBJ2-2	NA	ASSDPTAGDTGELF
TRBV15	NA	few	ATSSHFSRNLRDEQY
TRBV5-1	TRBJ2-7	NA	ASSEGHSSYEQY
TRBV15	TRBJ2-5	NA	ATSRGGRVKETQY
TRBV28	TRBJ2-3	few	ASSFLDRESDTQY
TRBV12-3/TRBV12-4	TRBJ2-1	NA	ASAGGSSYNEQF
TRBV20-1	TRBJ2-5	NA	SARLAITQETQY
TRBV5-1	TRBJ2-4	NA	ASSGTRAKNIQY
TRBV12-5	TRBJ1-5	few	ASGLASMRQVINQPQH
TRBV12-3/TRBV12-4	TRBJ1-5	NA	ASSLLGSSNQPQH
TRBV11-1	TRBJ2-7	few	ASSLLASYEQY
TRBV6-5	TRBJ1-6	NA	ATRGAGRGNSPLH
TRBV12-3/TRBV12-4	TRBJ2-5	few	ASSLNTRGETQY
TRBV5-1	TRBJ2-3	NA	ASSFLGGDTQY
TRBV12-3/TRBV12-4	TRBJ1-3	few	ASGFRDSGNTIY
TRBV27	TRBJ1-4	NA	ASSSLGQGAEKLF
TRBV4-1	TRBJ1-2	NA	ASSPLASYGYT
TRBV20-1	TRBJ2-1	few	SASMSSGGNEQF
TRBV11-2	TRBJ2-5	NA	ASQGKTQY
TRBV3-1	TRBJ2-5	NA	ASSYTPGQKRETQY
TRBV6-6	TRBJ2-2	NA	ASSYSTNTGELF
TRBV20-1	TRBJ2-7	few	SASFPGSEQY
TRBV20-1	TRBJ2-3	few	RPLGEVEADTQY
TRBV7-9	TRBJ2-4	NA	ASSSTSLLAPSFENIQY
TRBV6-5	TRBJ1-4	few	ASSYSLQGNREKLF
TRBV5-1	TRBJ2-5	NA	ASSSSGDLETQY
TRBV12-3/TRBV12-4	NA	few	ASSLTASGSEQY
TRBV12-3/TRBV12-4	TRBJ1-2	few	ASSYRGGSNYGYT
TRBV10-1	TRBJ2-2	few	ASSGGSGTGELF
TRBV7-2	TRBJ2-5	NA	ASSLTPQETQY
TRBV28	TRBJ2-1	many	ASSSLGLAGGLREQF
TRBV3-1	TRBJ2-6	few	ASSPVQRANVLT
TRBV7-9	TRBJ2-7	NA	ASSASGVAYEQY
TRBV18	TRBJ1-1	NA	ASSPTTVPNTEAF
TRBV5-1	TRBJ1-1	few	ASSFPAGSLGDTEAF
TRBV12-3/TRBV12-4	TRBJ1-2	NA	ASSPRTSLLYGYT
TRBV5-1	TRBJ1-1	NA	ASSLDNTEAF
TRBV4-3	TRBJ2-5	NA	ASSPNRAETQY
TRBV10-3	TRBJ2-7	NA	AIRQKGPTLYEQY
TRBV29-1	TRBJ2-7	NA	SVERGAGDEQY
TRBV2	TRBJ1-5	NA	ASSDWTGQPQH
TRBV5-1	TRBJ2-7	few	ASSLNSGARLYEQY